The 23 T cell receptor beta chains reported below all come from one sample, sequenced in a study of blood T cell repertoires in COVID-19. Sequencing used immunoSEQ multiplex PCR; TCRdb keeps in-frame clones, though not all of them. The repertoire holds roughly 38,000 clones, around 81% seen once, with around 5% in the top ten. Sequences were obtained from peripheral blood. The receptors come from a man aged 45 to 65 with active COVID-19.

The CDR3: CASSQDTGQGYGYTF. DNA of the CDR3: TGTGCCAGCAGCCAAGATACGGGACAGGGGTATGGCTACACCTTC. V and J are TRBV4-2 and TRBJ1-2; 10 nucleotides agree with TRBD1. The CDR3 covers 15 residues. V gave up 0 bases and J gave up 5 bases; unmatched junction bases: 3. Per the germline V gene, CDR1 is LGHNA and CDR2 is YNFKEQ.

This clone was counted only a few times. This chain links TRBV4-1 with TRBJ1-2; 7 bases match TRBD1. Germline CDR1 MGHRA, CDR2 YSYEKL. Trimming cost V 1 base and J 12 bases; bases outside gene matches: 5. The CDR3 totals 12 residues. The CDR3 here is CASSQGQGFHTF. The DNA of the CDR3 is TGCGCCAGCAGCCAAGGACAGGGATTTCACACCTTC.

This clone was seen just once. V is TRBV5-6 and J is TRBJ2-7; D ambiguous. Germline V gives CDR1 SGHDT, CDR2 YYEEEE. CDR3 length: 12 amino acids. V was pared by 2 bases and J by 3 bases, with 6 bases between. CDR3 bases: TGTGCCAGCAGCTTCACAGTCTACGAGCAGTACTTC. It specifies CASSFTVYEQYF.

This clone was counted a few times. V usage is TRBV5-6 and J usage is TRBJ2-1; 9 bases map to TRBD1. CDR1 is SGHDT and CDR2 is YYEEEE in the germline V gene. This CDR3 spans 15 amino acids. With 3 bases clipped from V and 1 base from J, the junction kept 2 bases outside the gene matches. The CDR3 DNA reads TGTGCCAGCAGCTCCGGGACAGGGTCCTACAATGAGCAGTTCTTC. It encodes CASSSGTGSYNEQFF.

This sequence joins TRBV18 and TRBJ1-5; D is ambiguous. The V end was cut by 3 bases, the J end by 3 bases, with 9 bases between. This CDR3 has 14 amino acids. In germline, CDR1 is KGHSH, CDR2 LQKENI. Here the CDR3 DNA reads TGTGCCAGCTCACCCGCAGTAAACAATCAGCCCCAGCATTTT. Protein: CASSPAVNNQPQHF.

V is TRBV10-2 and J is TRBJ2-7, with 9 positions matching TRBD2. Trimming at V came to 6 bases and at J to 6 bases, leaving 9 bases not matched to a gene. Germline values: CDR1 WSHSY, CDR2 SAAADI. This CDR3 has 14 amino acids. CDR3 sequence reads: CASSGLAGRVEQYF. The CDR3 DNA sequence: TGCGCCAGCAGCGGGCTAGCGGGGAGGGTCGAGCAGTACTTC.

This rearrangement joins TRBV2 to TRBJ1-6; D is undetermined. The germline V gene encodes CDR1 SNHLY and CDR2 FYNNEI. The ends were cut back, 7 bases at V and 14 bases at J, with 15 bases in the middle. This CDR3 has 12 residues. The CDR3 protein is CASKLLTSTLHF. For the CDR3, the DNA is TGTGCCAGCAAATTGTTGACTTCGACCCTCCACTTT.

The table lists this clone with a count of one. This chain uses TRBV5-1 with TRBJ1-1; a possible D gene is TRBD1 (5 bases). This CDR3 contains 14 residues. Germline values: CDR1 SGHRS, CDR2 YFSETQ. Between the trimmed V and J ends, which lost 0 bases and 3 bases, there was a span of 9 bases. CDR3 residues: CASSLAAGYTEAFF. The CDR3 nucleotides read TGCGCCAGCAGCTTGGCGGCAGGGTACACTGAAGCTTTCTTT.

This clone occurred a few times. This sequence joins TRBV7-6 and TRBJ2-1; D is possibly TRBD2 (5 bases). The CDR3 covers 13 residues. The germline V gene encodes CDR1 SGHVS and CDR2 FNYEAQ. Deletions cut 3 bases from V and 5 bases from J, with 8 bases between. The CDR3 here is CASSLRLNNEQFF. The CDR3 DNA reads as TGTGCCAGCAGCTTGCGACTAAACAATGAGCAGTTCTTC.

This clone was observed a handful of times. The chain links TRBV9 to TRBJ1-1, with 10 bases fitting TRBD1. Trimming removed 3 bases from V and 4 bases from J; junction bases left unmatched: 6. CDR3 length: 15 residues. Per germline, CDR1 SGDLS and CDR2 YYNGEE. CDR3 DNA sequence: TGTGCCAGCAGCGCCCAGACAGGGGGCGGCACTGAAGCTTTCTTT. It translates to CASSAQTGGGTEAFF.

The chain is built from TRBV11-2 and TRBJ2-2; 14 positions match TRBD2. V lost 1 base, J lost 4 bases, and 2 bases stayed unmatched. The CDR3 has 17 amino acids. Germline V gene data show CDR1 as SGHAT and CDR2 as FQNNGV. Here the CDR3 DNA reads TGTGCCAGCAGCTTAGGACTAGCGGGGGGGCGCACCGGGGAGCTGTTTTTT. Its protein is CASSLGLAGGRTGELFF. The complete variable domain, with remaining parts taken from reference TRBV11-2 and TRBJ2-2, reads EAGVAQSPRYKIIEKRQSVAFWCNPISGHATLYWYQQILGQGPKLLIQFQNNGVVDDSQLPKDRFSAERLKGVDSTLKIQPAKLEDSAVYLCASSLGLAGGRTGELFFGEGSRLTVL.

This clone was seen once. In nucleotides, the CDR3 is TGTGCCAGCAGCAAGGCCCAGTTCTACGAGCAGTACTTC. Its protein is CASSKAQFYEQYF. The genes are TRBV21-1 and TRBJ2-7; the D call in the table, TRBD1, was not verified against the DNA. TRBV21-1 is termed a pseudogene. The CDR3 extends over 13 amino acids.

The J gene is TRBJ2-2, the V gene TRBV27; D may be TRBD1 (5 bases). This CDR3 region has 15 residues. Trimming stripped 0 bases from V and 0 bases from J, with 5 bases between. Germline V lookup: CDR1 MNHEY, CDR2 SMNVEV (reference sequence). The CDR3 sequence: CASSLSRANTGELFF. CDR3 DNA sequence: TGTGCCAGCAGTTTATCCAGGGCGAACACCGGGGAGCTGTTTTTT.

This clone is a singleton in its sample. The chain combines TRBV6-2 or TRBV6-3 with TRBJ2-7; TRBD1 aligns across 11 bases. The CDR3 extends over 15 amino acids. The V segment lost 2 bases and the J segment 5 bases; nucleotides outside the gene matches: 5. The germline gives CDR1 MNHEY, CDR2 SVGEGT. The DNA for the CDR3 is TGTGCCAGCAGTTACAGGACAGGGGGCTTCAACGAGCAGTACTTC. Translation gives CASSYRTGGFNEQYF.

The rearrangement joins TRBV12-5 to TRBJ1-5; D is ambiguous. Germline V gives CDR1 LGHNT, CDR2 FRNRAP. The CDR3 loop spans 18 amino acids. Between the trimmed V and J ends, which lost 0 bases and 0 bases, there was a span of 15 bases. As DNA, the CDR3 is TGTGCTAGTGGTTTGGTCGTCTTGGCAGATAATAGCAATCAGCCCCAGCATTTT. It translates to CASGLVVLADNSNQPQHF. The whole variable domain, remainder taken from reference TRBV12-5 and TRBJ1-5, is DARVTQTPRHKVTEMGQEVTMRCQPILGHNTVFWYRQTMMQGLELLAYFRNRAPLDDSGMPKDRFSAEMPDATLATLKIQPSEPRDSAVYFCASGLVVLADNSNQPQHFGDGTRLSIL.

The V gene is TRBV27, the J gene TRBJ2-6; D unclear. The V end lost 6 bases, the J end lost 1 base, and 13 bases lay between the germline ends. This CDR3 has 16 residues. Germline CDR1 reads MNHEY; CDR2 reads SMNVEV (reference sequence). In DNA, the CDR3 is TGTGCCAGCAGGTCATACGAGAGGTCTGGGGCCAACGTCCTGACTTTC. Translating gives CASRSYERSGANVLTF.

The rearrangement joins TRBV9 to TRBJ2-1, with D possibly TRBD2 on 5 matching bases. Germline V lookup: CDR1 SGDLS, CDR2 YYNGEE. V lost 3 bases and J lost 4, with 14 bases in between. The CDR3 spans 15 residues. CDR3: CASSDPGKPYNEQFF. For the CDR3, the DNA is TGTGCCAGCAGCGATCCGGGAAAGCCTTACAATGAGCAGTTCTTC. Filled out from reference TRBV9 and TRBJ2-1, the complete variable domain reads DSGVTQTPKHLITATGQRVTLRCSPRSGDLSVYWYQQSLDQGLQFLIQYYNGEERAKGNILERFSAQQFPDLHSELNLSSLELGDSALYFCASSDPGKPYNEQFFGPGTRLTVL.

This clone was detected only a few times. The V call is TRBV5-1, the J call TRBJ2-3; D unclear. Per the germline V gene, CDR1 is SGHRS and CDR2 is YFSETQ. The CDR3 spans 14 residues. Trimming left V 3 bases short and J 2 bases short, with 10 bases between. DNA for the CDR3: TGCGCCAGCAGCTCTACCGATCACACAGATACGCAGTATTTT. Translating it yields CASSSTDHTDTQYF.

The chain joins TRBV12-3 or TRBV12-4 to TRBJ1-3; 7 bases agree with TRBD1. The CDR3 runs 13 residues. The ends lost 5 bases at V and 15 bases at J; junction bases unmatched: 13. This CDR3 reads CASSPNGGQLGYF. CDR3 DNA sequence: TGTGCCAGCAGTCCAAATGGGGGACAGTTGGGATATTTT.

This chain connects TRBV19 to TRBJ1-5, with TRBD1 matching over 7 bases. The CDR3 has 15 amino acids. Germline V lookup: CDR1 LNHDA, CDR2 SQIVND (reference sequence). The J segment lost 6 bases and the V segment lost 3 bases, leaving 8 bases of the junction unmatched. CDR3 DNA sequence: TGTGCCAGTAGTATTCCAGACAGGGCTGGTCAGCCCCAGCATTTT. Translation gives CASSIPDRAGQPQHF.

V usage is TRBV7-6 and J usage is TRBJ2-2, with 9 bases matching TRBD1. Per the germline V gene, CDR1 is SGHVS and CDR2 is FNYEAQ. Trimming cost V 5 bases and J 1 base; bases outside gene matches: 5. The CDR3 runs to 16 residues. The CDR3 nucleotides are TGTGCCAGCAGCCCTAGACAGGGGGTGAACACCGGGGAGCTGTTTTTT. The encoded protein is CASSPRQGVNTGELFF.

The rearrangement joins TRBV5-1 to TRBJ1-6; 10 nucleotides match TRBD1. V trimming: 4 bases; J trimming: 9 bases; junction bases outside the gene matches: 7. Germline CDR1 and CDR2: SGHRS and YFSETQ. The length of the CDR3 is 15 residues. The CDR3 loop reads CASSARQGASSPLHF. The DNA of the CDR3 is TGCGCCAGCAGCGCCAGACAGGGGGCGAGTTCACCCCTCCACTTT.

The table lists this clone with a count of one. This rearrangement joins TRBV19 to TRBJ1-6, with D uncertain. In germline, CDR1 is LNHDA, CDR2 SQIVND (reference sequence). Trimming pared 7 bases from V and 11 bases from J, leaving 18 bases between. The CDR3 sequence is 14 residues long. The CDR3 DNA follows: TGTGCCAGTAACCTAGGGAGGGCGGGAACACCCCTCCACTTT. The encoded protein is CASNLGRAGTPLHF.